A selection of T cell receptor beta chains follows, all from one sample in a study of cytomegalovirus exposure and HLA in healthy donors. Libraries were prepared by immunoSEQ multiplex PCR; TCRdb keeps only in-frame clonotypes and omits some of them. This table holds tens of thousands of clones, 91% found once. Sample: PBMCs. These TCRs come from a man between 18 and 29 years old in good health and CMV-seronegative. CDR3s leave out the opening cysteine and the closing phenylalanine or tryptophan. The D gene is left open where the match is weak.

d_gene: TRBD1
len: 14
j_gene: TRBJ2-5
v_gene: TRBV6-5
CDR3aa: ASSYTGANWGETQY

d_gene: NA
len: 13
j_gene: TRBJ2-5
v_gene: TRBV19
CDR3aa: ASSLRWRDGETQY

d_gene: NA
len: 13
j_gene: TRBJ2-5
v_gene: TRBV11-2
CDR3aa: ASSLDRASKETQY

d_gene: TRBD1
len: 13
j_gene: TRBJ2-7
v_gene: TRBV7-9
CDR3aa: ASSRTGTGVDEQY

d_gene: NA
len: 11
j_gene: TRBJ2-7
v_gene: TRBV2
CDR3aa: ASMEDSTWGQY

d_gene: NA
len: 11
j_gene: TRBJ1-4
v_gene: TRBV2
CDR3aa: ASRKGLLEKLF

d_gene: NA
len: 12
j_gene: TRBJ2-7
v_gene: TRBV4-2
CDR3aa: ASSQGGPGLEQY

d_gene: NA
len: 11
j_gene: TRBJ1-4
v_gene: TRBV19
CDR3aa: ASSSSGREKLF

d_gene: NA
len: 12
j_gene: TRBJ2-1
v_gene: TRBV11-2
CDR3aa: ASSLYRSYNEQF

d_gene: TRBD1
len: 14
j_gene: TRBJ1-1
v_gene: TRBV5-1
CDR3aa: ASSLENRGGNTEAF

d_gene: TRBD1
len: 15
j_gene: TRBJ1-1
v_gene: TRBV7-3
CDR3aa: ASSLRTGGVLNTEAF

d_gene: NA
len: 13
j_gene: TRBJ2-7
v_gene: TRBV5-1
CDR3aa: ASRPGADASPRQY

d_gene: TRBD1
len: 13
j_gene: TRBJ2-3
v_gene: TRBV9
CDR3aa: ASSVGQGYTDTQY

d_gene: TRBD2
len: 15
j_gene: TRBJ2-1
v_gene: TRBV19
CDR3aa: ASSMRGSGTSYNEQF

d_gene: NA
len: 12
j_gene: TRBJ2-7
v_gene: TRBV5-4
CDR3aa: ASSLRGADYEQY

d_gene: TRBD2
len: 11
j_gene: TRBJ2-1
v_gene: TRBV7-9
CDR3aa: ASSLEFGGLEF

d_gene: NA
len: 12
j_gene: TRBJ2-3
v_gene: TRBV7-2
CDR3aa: ASKLRGSLDTQY

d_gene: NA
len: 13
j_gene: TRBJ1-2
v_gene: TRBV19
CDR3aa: ASRTRTAGNYGYT

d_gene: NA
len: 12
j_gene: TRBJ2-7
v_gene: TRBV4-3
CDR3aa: ASSQTQGNYEQY